A single sample gave rise to the 15 T cell receptor beta chains below, sequenced in a study of T-cell reconstitution after alpha-beta-depleted transplantation in children (TCRdb year 2016). Preparation of the library involved PCR. The sequencer was an Illumina HiSeq 2500. To normalize quantification of the TCRbeta repertoire, the TCR libraries were built with molecular barcoding that relied on unique molecular identifiers. Using fastp trimming at Q25 and MiXCR clonotype assembly, TCRdb reanalyzed the public sequencing data and kept in-frame beta chains. CDR3 protein sequences are deduplicated, and each keeps its most common genes and DNA. Across this sample there are roughly 790,000 distinct CDR3 sequences, with roughly 15% seen only once. About 4.6% of the sample belongs to the ten largest clones. Interpreted using the paper, the treatment or condition label stands for: allogeneic hematopoietic cell transplantation with graft depleted of TCRalphabeta T cells and CD19 B cells.

Sequenced here: PBMCs, mostly from graft donor cells, sampled 360 days after TCRalphabeta/CD19-depleted stem cell transplant. These receptors were collected from a male patient between 10 and 17 years old who had a stem cell transplant for acute lymphoblastic leukemia, so the T cells may come from the graft donor.

The chain uses TRBV11-2 and TRBJ2-1; 8 bases map to TRBD2. Trimming cost V 5 bases and J 10 bases; bases outside gene matches: 10. CDR1 and CDR2 from the germline V gene are SGHAT and FQNNGV. The CDR3 is made up of 14 amino acids. CDR3 nucleotides: TGTGCCAGCAGCGAGGGACTAGTGGCAAGCGAGCAGTTCTTC. As protein: CASSEGLVASEQFF.

This clonotype was detected only a few times. The chain employs TRBV3-1 and TRBJ1-5; D is ambiguous. With 4 bases removed from V and 0 bases from J, the gap between germline ends came to 10 bases. This CDR3 is 15 amino acids long. Germline values: CDR1 LGHDT, CDR2 YNNKEL (reference sequence). The CDR3: CASSPSGYSNQPQHF. The CDR3, as DNA: TGTGCCAGCAGCCCCTCCGGCTATAGCAATCAGCCCCAGCATTTT.

The chain employs TRBV5-1 and TRBJ2-4, with 9 bases fitting TRBD2. The V gene end was trimmed by 1 base and the J gene end by 6 bases; junction bases not matched to a gene: 11. Germline CDR1 is SGHRS and CDR2 is YFSETQ. CDR3 length: 17 residues. This CDR3 reads CASSLRASGKLRNIQYF. The DNA for the CDR3 is TGCGCCAGCAGCTTGAGGGCTAGCGGGAAACTTAGAAACATTCAGTACTTC.

The chain uses TRBV5-1 and TRBJ2-1; 9 bases are a match to TRBD1. The ends lost 2 bases at V and 4 bases at J; junction bases unmatched: 7. The CDR3 consists of 16 residues. CDR1 and CDR2 (germline): SGHRS, YFSETQ. The chain's CDR3 is CASSFPEDRGYNEQFF. The CDR3 DNA reads TGCGCCAGCAGCTTTCCGGAGGACAGGGGATACAATGAGCAGTTCTTC.

This chain links TRBV29-1 with TRBJ2-7, with 7 bases matching TRBD2. Trimming took 1 base from V and 3 from J; bases not matched to a gene: 9. The CDR3 has 15 amino acids. Germline V gene data show CDR1 as SQVTM and CDR2 as ANQGSEA. The CDR3 sequence: CSVEGGGAPYYEQYF. The CDR3 DNA follows: TGCAGCGTTGAAGGGGGGGGAGCCCCCTACTACGAGCAGTACTTC.

V is TRBV27 and J is TRBJ1-1, with TRBD1 as a possible D gene (6 bases). Germline-derived CDR1 and CDR2 are MNHEY and SMNVEV (reference sequence). The CDR3 is 14 amino acids. V was clipped by 0 bases and J by 4 bases, with 9 bases between them. DNA for the CDR3: TGTGCCAGCAGTTTATCTCCAGGGGCCACTGAAGCTTTCTTT. It encodes CASSLSPGATEAFF.

The chain couples TRBV5-1 to TRBJ2-7; 9 nucleotides match TRBD1. Germline lookup yields CDR1 SGHRS and CDR2 YFSETQ. The CDR3 length is 16 residues. V trimming: 0 bases; J trimming: 3 bases; junction bases outside the gene matches: 7. The CDR3 is CASSLAAGQGHYEQYF. Here the CDR3 DNA reads TGCGCCAGCAGCTTGGCCGCCGGACAGGGGCACTACGAGCAGTACTTC.

The V call is TRBV4-2, the J call TRBJ2-1; a possible D gene is TRBD2 (7 bases). Looked up from germline, CDR1 is LGHNA and CDR2 is YNFKEQ. This CDR3 has 14 amino acids. The CDR3 DNA follows: TGTGTCTCCAGCAGTTCGGGGGAGGGGGATGAGCAGTTCTTC. It specifies CVSSSSGEGDEQFF.

There are a few counts of this clonotype. This chain joins TRBV27 and TRBJ1-4; 7 nucleotides line up with TRBD1. This CDR3 contains 14 residues. Germline V gives CDR1 MNHEY, CDR2 SMNVEV (reference sequence). J gave up 6 bases and V 5 bases, and 6 bases lay outside the gene matches. DNA of the CDR3: TGTGCCAGCAGTCTCGGGACAGACTATGAAAAACTGTTTTTT. Protein product: CASSLGTDYEKLFF.

The count of this clonotype is one. J is TRBJ2-7 and V is TRBV20-1; D gene ambiguous. Per germline, CDR1 DFQATT and CDR2 SNEGSKA (reference sequence). The V end lost 0 bases, the J end lost 2 bases, and 8 bases lay between the germline ends. The CDR3 spans 13 residues. The CDR3 bases are TGCAGTGCTAGAGAAGGCTCTCCCTACGAGCAGTACTTC. Protein: CSAREGSPYEQYF.

The CDR3 loop is CASSSGTPRDTQYF. The CDR3 DNA reads TGCGCCAGCAGCTCCGGGACACCCCGGGATACGCAGTATTTT. The gene calls are TRBV5-1 and TRBJ2-3, with D perhaps TRBD1 (6 bases). The CDR3 totals 14 residues. V lost 3 bases and J lost 6, with 14 bases in between. The germline CDR1 and CDR2 sequences are SGHRS and YFSETQ.

This chain links TRBV10-3 with TRBJ2-7; 9 bases match TRBD2. There are 14 residues in the CDR3. V lost 6 bases to trimming and J lost 3 bases; unmatched junction nucleotides: 6. Germline loops: CDR1 ENHRY, CDR2 SYGVKD. DNA for the CDR3: TGTGCCATCAGCGAACTAGCGGGTCACTACGAGCAGTACTTC. Translated, it gives CAISELAGHYEQYF.

This clonotype was recorded at least ten times. The rearrangement uses TRBV12-3 or TRBV12-4 and TRBJ2-3; D is perhaps TRBD2 (6 bases). V was clipped by 4 bases and J by 0 bases, with 17 bases between them. The CDR3 runs to 17 residues. CDR3 in DNA: TGTGCCAGCAGTTGGCGTGGTAGCGGAACTAGCACAGATACGCAGTATTTT. It translates to CASSWRGSGTSTDTQYF.

This clonotype appeared many times. The rearrangement uses TRBV20-1 and TRBJ2-7, with 8 bases aligning to TRBD2. After removal of 7 bases from V and 2 bases from J, the junction contained 16 bases not matched to a gene. The length of the CDR3 is 16 residues. The germline V gene has CDR1 DFQATT and CDR2 SNEGSKA (reference sequence). This chain's CDR3 is CSVKDWSGSGPYEQYF. Written as DNA, the CDR3 is TGCAGTGTTAAGGACTGGAGCGGGAGCGGCCCCTACGAGCAGTACTTC.

This clonotype came up a few times. V is TRBV12-3 or TRBV12-4 and J is TRBJ2-1; TRBD2 aligns across 11 bases. The junction had 9 bases not matched to a gene; V was cut back by 5 bases and J by 9 bases. This CDR3 has 15 residues. CDR3 bases: TGTGCCAGCAGTCGCGTAGCGGGAGGGCCTTTTGAGCAGTTCTTC. It translates to CASSRVAGGPFEQFF.